One sample yielded the 18 T cell receptor beta chains listed below, sequenced in a study of T cells after yellow fever vaccination. Via MiXCR, TCRdb re-called the 5' RACE reads, giving one row per CDR3 protein. Found here are tens of thousands of distinct CDR3 sequences, about 4.7% of them singletons; the top ten hold approximately 39%. Sequencing was performed on CD8+ T cells sorted from PBMCs, taken 10 days after the yellow fever booster vaccination. The receptors were sampled from a man aged 25 to 40 who received the YFV17D yellow fever vaccine.

This clonotype was seen repeatedly, ten times or more. This chain connects TRBV18 to TRBJ2-7; perhaps TRBD1 as D (6 bases). The germline CDR1 and CDR2 sequences are KGHSH and LQKENI. This CDR3 region has 17 residues. V lost 2 bases to trimming and J lost 4 bases, with 21 bases between them. Here the CDR3 reads CASSPVSGRGLEYEQYF. The CDR3 nucleotides read TGTGCCAGCTCACCAGTGTCGGGCAGGGGCTTGGAGTACGAGCAGTACTTC.

This clonotype was found many times. The CDR3 bases are TGTGCCAGCAGCCATAAACGGGACAGCCCGAGATTTACGCAGTATTTT. Amino acids: CASSHKRDSPRFTQYF. The genes are TRBV5-6 and TRBJ2-3; 7 bases line up with TRBD1. Unmatched junction bases numbered 16, after V lost 4 bases and J lost 8 bases. The CDR3 sequence is 16 residues long. Germline CDR1 reads SGHDT; CDR2 reads YYEEEE.

This clonotype was detected ten times or more. V gene TRBV7-6 combines with J gene TRBJ2-3, with D perhaps TRBD2 (6 bases). Trimming left V 4 bases short and J 6 bases short, with 8 bases between. CDR1 and CDR2 (germline): SGHVS, FNYEAQ. CDR3 length equals 12 residues. The DNA for the CDR3 is TGTGCCAGCAGCTCGGAGGGGGATACGCAGTATTTT. It codes for CASSSEGDTQYF.

In its sample, this clonotype was seen many times. The chain recombines TRBV29-1 with TRBJ2-7; D is possibly TRBD1 (5 bases). Germline V gene sequence: CDR1 SQVTM, CDR2 ANQGSEA. CDR3 size: 14 residues. V gave up 4 bases and J gave up 0 bases, with 13 bases separating them. The CDR3 reads CSVVWQGNSYEQYF. The DNA for the CDR3 is TGCAGCGTTGTGTGGCAGGGAAACTCCTACGAGCAGTACTTC.

This clonotype was picked up many times. The genes are TRBV7-6 and TRBJ2-7; no reliable D call. Trimming removed 5 bases from V and 7 bases from J, with 12 bases in between. CDR1 and CDR2 (germline): SGHVS, FNYEAQ. CDR3 length equals 12 residues. CDR3: CASSLTLEEQYF. The CDR3 DNA follows: TGTGCCAGCAGCCTAACGCTAGAGGAGCAGTACTTC.

The V gene is TRBV15, the J gene TRBJ2-7; 9 nucleotides align to TRBD2. V shed 1 base, J shed 4 bases, and the junction held 11 bases outside the gene matches. This CDR3 contains 17 residues. Germline V gene sequence: CDR1 LNHNV, CDR2 YYDKDF (reference sequence). The CDR3 DNA reads TGTGCCACCAGCAGAGGAAGTCTTATAGCGGGAGAGTACGAGCAGTACTTC. This sequence encodes CATSRGSLIAGEYEQYF. The entire variable domain, with the rest obtained from reference TRBV15 and TRBJ2-7, is as follows: DAMVIQNPRYQVTQFGKPVTLSCSQTLNHNVMYWYQQKSSQAPKLLFHYYDKDFNNEADTPDNFQSRRPNTSFCFLDIRSPGLGDTAMYLCATSRGSLIAGEYEQYFGPGTRLTVT.

At least ten counts were recorded for this clonotype. V gene TRBV18 combines with J gene TRBJ2-3, with D unclear. This CDR3 has 12 amino acids. CDR1 is KGHSH and CDR2 is LQKENI in the germline V gene. The V and J ends lost 3 bases and 2 bases respectively, with 3 bases between them. The CDR3 DNA reads TGTGCCAGCTCACCTTCCACAGATACGCAGTATTTT. Its translation is CASSPSTDTQYF.

The sample holds many counts of this clonotype. This chain uses TRBV20-1 with TRBJ2-1, with D perhaps TRBD2 (5 bases). This CDR3 comprises 17 residues. Looked up from germline, CDR1 is DFQATT and CDR2 is SNEGSKA (reference sequence). V shed 0 bases and J shed 2 bases, with 17 bases lying between them. The CDR3 spells CSARDIAPGRPYNEQFF. The CDR3 region has the DNA TGCAGTGCTAGAGATATCGCCCCGGGAAGGCCCTACAATGAGCAGTTCTTC.

Ten or more counts support this clonotype. The rearrangement joins TRBV7-6 to TRBJ2-7; 14 bases agree with TRBD2. Trimming cost V 3 bases and J 3 bases; bases outside gene matches: 1. The CDR3 sequence is 15 residues long. Germline CDR1 reads SGHVS; CDR2 reads FNYEAQ. This CDR3 reads CASSLGTSGSYEQYF. DNA of the CDR3: TGTGCCAGCAGCTTGGGGACTAGCGGGAGCTACGAGCAGTACTTC.

This clonotype was picked up many times. CDR3 amino acids: CASSAGAGSEQYF. For the CDR3, the DNA is TGTGCCAGCAGTGCCGGGGCAGGGAGCGAGCAGTACTTC. The rearrangement joins TRBV27 to TRBJ2-7, with D possibly being TRBD1 or TRBD2 (5 bases each). Deletions cut 5 bases from V and 6 bases from J, with 14 bases between. CDR1 and CDR2 from the germline V gene are MNHEY and SMNVEV (reference sequence). This CDR3 region has 13 residues.

This clonotype was seen many times. The chain links TRBV6-2 or TRBV6-3 to TRBJ2-2; D not certain. CDR1 and CDR2 (germline): MNHEY, SVGEGT. Trimming took 7 bases from V and 6 from J, leaving 9 bases between them. The CDR3 has 12 amino acids. The CDR3 nucleotides read TGTGCCAGCATCTACCACCCCGGGGAGCTGTTTTTT. Encoded protein: CASIYHPGELFF.

This clonotype has at least ten counts. J is TRBJ2-1 and V is TRBV19; TRBD2 matches 8 bases. The germline V gene has CDR1 LNHDA and CDR2 SQIVND (reference sequence). This CDR3 comprises 15 residues. The ends lost 5 bases at V and 12 bases at J; junction bases unmatched: 15. CDR3 residues: CASSPSRPGLAPQFF. The CDR3 DNA reads TGTGCCAGTAGTCCCTCACGGCCCGGACTAGCCCCGCAGTTCTTC.

In its sample, this clonotype was seen many times. V is TRBV4-1 and J is TRBJ2-7; D tentatively fits TRBD1 or TRBD2 (5 bases each). The V end was cut by 4 bases, the J end by 6 bases, with 10 bases between. The CDR3 spans 12 residues. Germline V lookup: CDR1 MGHRA, CDR2 YSYEKL. CDR3 sequence reads: CASSPIGGEQYF. In DNA form, the CDR3 reads TGCGCCAGCAGCCCGATTGGGGGCGAGCAGTACTTC.

In its sample, this clonotype was seen many times. The rearrangement links TRBV7-2 to TRBJ2-2; 7 bases are a match to TRBD2. Germline trimming cut 1 base from V and 1 base from J; bases unmatched to any gene: 6. Germline V gene data show CDR1 as SGHTA and CDR2 as FQGNSA. CDR3 length: 17 amino acids. The CDR3 spells CASSLVPGGMNTGELFF. The CDR3 nucleotides read TGTGCCAGCAGCTTAGTGCCGGGAGGAATGAACACCGGGGAGCTGTTTTTT.

In this sample, this clonotype turned up many times. The J gene is TRBJ2-1, the V gene TRBV5-8, with TRBD1 as a possible D gene (6 bases). V was trimmed by 4 bases and J by 2 bases, leaving 19 bases between them. Germline V gives CDR1 SGHTS, CDR2 YDEGEE. The CDR3 spans 17 residues. The CDR3 loop is CASSPVFRTAAYNEQFF. CDR3 DNA sequence: TGTGCCAGCAGCCCAGTCTTTCGGACAGCCGCCTACAATGAGCAGTTCTTC.

This clonotype qualifies as medium-sized. This chain joins TRBV7-6 and TRBJ1-2; TRBD1 aligns across 9 bases. The J segment lost 4 bases and the V segment lost 5 bases, leaving 8 bases of the junction unmatched. CDR3 length equals 15 residues. The germline CDR1 and CDR2 sequences are SGHVS and FNYEAQ. The CDR3 region is CASSPIGQGSYGYTF. CDR3 nucleotides: TGTGCCAGCAGCCCCATCGGACAGGGGAGCTATGGCTACACCTTC.

This clonotype appeared many times. CDR3 in amino acids: CASSLNTGAGYGYTF. In nucleotides, the CDR3 is TGTGCCAGCAGCCTGAATACCGGGGCCGGATATGGCTACACCTTC. This sequence joins TRBV7-9 and TRBJ1-2, with D possibly being TRBD1 (5 bases). The germline V and J ends were trimmed by 5 bases and 5 bases, with 18 bases remaining between them. Germline V gives CDR1 SEHNR, CDR2 FQNEAQ (reference sequence). The length of the CDR3 is 15 residues.

This clonotype was counted many times. This chain uses TRBV7-2 with TRBJ2-7; a possible D gene is TRBD2 (5 bases). This CDR3 region has 14 residues. Germline V gives CDR1 SGHTA, CDR2 FQGNSA. V was cut by 3 bases and J by 1 base, with 10 bases left in between. The chain's CDR3 is CASSLSGSSYEQYF. CDR3 DNA: TGTGCCAGCAGCTTGTCGGGGTCATCCTACGAGCAGTACTTC.